This T cell receptor (beta chain) was recorded in a study of T cell responses to AZD1222 COVID-19 vaccine. Study information: Second doses were pooled across both intervals (about 4 or about 12 weeks).

The CDR3 contains 16 residues. From germline, CDR1 is MNHEY and CDR2 SVGEGT. V lost 2 bases, J lost 4 bases, and 2 bases stayed unmatched. Worth noting for this clone: Its cognate antigen is unknown.

Measured with immunoSEQ multiplex PCR; TCRdb has only the in-frame clones, and not every one. This table has 140,000 to 150,000 clones, roughly 87% appearing once. Findings and limits, study-wide: Repertoires were obtained solely post-peak T cell response. Among AZD1222 vaccinees, only six were seropositive at baseline. Spike was spanned by vaccine-associated CD4 TCRs, with dominance at 160-218 and 743-854.

The TCR comes from an adult in good health. The material was peripheral blood, obtained on day 0 of AZD1222 vaccination. This chain uses TRBV6-2 or TRBV6-3 with TRBJ1-6; the match to TRBD1 covers 10 bases. The CDR3 here is CASSYRGQGYNSPLHF. CDR3 nucleotides: TGTGCCAGCAGTTACAGGGGACAGGGGTATAATTCACCCCTCCACTTT.